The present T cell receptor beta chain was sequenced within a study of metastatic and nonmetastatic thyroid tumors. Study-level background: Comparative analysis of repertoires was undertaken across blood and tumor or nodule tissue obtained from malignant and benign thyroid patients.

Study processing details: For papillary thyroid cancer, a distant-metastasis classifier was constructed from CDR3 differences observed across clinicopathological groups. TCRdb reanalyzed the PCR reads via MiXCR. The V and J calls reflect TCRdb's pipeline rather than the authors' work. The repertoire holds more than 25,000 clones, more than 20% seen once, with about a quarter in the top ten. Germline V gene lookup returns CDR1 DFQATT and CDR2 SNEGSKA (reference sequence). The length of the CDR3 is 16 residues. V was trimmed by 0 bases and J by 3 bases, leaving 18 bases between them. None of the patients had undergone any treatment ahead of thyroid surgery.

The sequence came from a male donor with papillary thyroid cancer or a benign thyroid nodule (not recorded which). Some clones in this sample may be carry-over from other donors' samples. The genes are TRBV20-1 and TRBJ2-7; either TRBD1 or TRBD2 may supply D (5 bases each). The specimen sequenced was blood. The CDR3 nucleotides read TGCAGTGCTAGAGAGTTCGGGACGGGGTCGGTCTACGAGCAGTACTTC. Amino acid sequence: CSAREFGTGSVYEQYF.